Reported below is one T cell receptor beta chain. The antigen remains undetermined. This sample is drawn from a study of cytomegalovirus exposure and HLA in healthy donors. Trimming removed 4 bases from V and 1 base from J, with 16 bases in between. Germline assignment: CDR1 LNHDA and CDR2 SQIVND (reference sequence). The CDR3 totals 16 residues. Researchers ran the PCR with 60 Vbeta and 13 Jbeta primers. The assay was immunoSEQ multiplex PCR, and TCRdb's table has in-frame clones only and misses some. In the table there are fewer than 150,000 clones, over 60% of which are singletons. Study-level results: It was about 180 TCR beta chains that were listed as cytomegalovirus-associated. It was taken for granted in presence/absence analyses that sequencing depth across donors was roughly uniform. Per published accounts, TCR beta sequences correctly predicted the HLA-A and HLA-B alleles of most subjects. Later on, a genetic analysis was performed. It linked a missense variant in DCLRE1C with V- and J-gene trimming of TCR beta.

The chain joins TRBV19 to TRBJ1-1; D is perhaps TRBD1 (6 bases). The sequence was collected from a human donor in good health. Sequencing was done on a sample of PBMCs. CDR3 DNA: TGTGCCAGTAGTACTTCCTGGACAGCACAGAACACTGAAGCTTTCTTT. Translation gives CASSTSWTAQNTEAFF.